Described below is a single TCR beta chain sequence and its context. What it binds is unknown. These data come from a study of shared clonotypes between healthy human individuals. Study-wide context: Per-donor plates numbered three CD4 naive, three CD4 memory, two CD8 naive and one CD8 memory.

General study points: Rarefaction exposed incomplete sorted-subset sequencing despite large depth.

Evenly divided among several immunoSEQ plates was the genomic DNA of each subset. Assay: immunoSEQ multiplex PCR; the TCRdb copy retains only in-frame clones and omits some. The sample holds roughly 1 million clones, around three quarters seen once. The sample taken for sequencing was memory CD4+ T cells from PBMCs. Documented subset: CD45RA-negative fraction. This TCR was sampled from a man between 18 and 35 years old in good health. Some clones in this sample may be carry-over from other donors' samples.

CDR3 in amino acids: CASSLFAGTYSGDTEAFF. As DNA, the CDR3 is TGTGCCAGCAGTTTATTTGCCGGGACATACTCCGGCGACACTGAAGCTTTCTTT. The chain has TRBV27 and TRBJ1-1; a possible D gene is TRBD1 (6 bases). With 1 base removed from V and 3 bases from J, the gap between germline ends came to 21 bases. The germline gives CDR1 MNHEY, CDR2 SMNVEV (reference sequence). This CDR3 comprises 18 residues.